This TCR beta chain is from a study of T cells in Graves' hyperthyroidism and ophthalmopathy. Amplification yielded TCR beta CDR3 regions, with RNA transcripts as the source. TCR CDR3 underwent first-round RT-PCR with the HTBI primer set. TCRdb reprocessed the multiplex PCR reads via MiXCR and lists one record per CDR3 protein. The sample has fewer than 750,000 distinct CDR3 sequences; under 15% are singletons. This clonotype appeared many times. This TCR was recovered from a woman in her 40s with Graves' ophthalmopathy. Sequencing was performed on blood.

The CDR3 DNA follows: TGTGCCAGCAGTTTAGACCGGGAGCACCAAGAGACCCAGTACTTC. It encodes CASSLDREHQETQYF. The V and J genes are TRBV27 and TRBJ2-5, with D tentatively TRBD2 (6 bases). V lost 2 bases and J 0 bases, leaving 10 bases between the germline ends. There are 15 residues in the CDR3. CDR1 is MNHEY and CDR2 is SMNVEV in the germline V gene (reference sequence).